This is a list of T cell receptor beta chains from one sample in a study of CD4 T cells in relation to SARS-CoV-2 and coronaviruses. Some clones are missing from TCRdb's copy, which holds only in-frame ones; the method was immunoSEQ multiplex PCR. The table has roughly 57,000 clones, roughly 89% seen once. The sample consisted of memory CD4+ T cells from PBMCs. These receptors originate from a human donor in good health. Each CDR3 is given with its conserved first and last residue. The D gene is left open where the match is weak. Clone sizes are given selectively: once, few, many, or a class where the clone is expanded.

-	TRBV7-2	TRBJ2-1	TRBD2	CASSLVLFGGRDDNEQFF	TGTGCCAGCAGCTTAGTTCTTTTCGGCGGGAGGGACGACAATGAGCAGTTCTTC
few	TRBV7-3	TRBJ2-3	TRBD1	CASKLDGTGQTDTQYF	TGTGCCAGCAAACTGGACGGGACAGGGCAAACAGATACGCAGTATTTT
-	TRBV4-1	TRBJ2-3	TRBD2	CASSQVPSGSPDTQYF	TGCGCCAGCAGCCAAGTTCCGAGCGGGAGCCCAGATACGCAGTATTTT
-	TRBV28	TRBJ2-7	-	CASTPSAGLSSYEQYF	TGTGCCAGCACTCCCTCCGCGGGATTGAGCTCCTACGAGCAGTACTTC
-	TRBV3-1/TRBV3-2	TRBJ2-7	TRBD2	CASSALGLGLREQYF	TGTGCCAGCAGCGCCTTGGGACTAGGTCTCCGCGAGCAGTACTTC
-	TRBV27	TRBJ1-6	-	CASRGVGGVHSPLHF	TGTGCCAGCAGGGGGGTAGGGGGTGTACATTCACCCCTCCACTTT
-	TRBV18	TRBJ1-4	TRBD1	CASSPLTSGQANEKLFF	TGTGCCAGCTCACCACTCACCTCGGGACAGGCCAATGAAAAACTGTTTTTT
-	TRBV2	TRBJ2-7	TRBD2	CASASSGPYEQYF	TGTGCCAGCGCTTCTAGCGGGCCCTACGAGCAGTACTTC
-	TRBV25-1	TRBJ1-5	-	CASSVSGSSQHF	TGTGCCAGCAGTGTTTCGGGGAGTTCCCAGCATTTT
few	TRBV23-1	TRBJ2-7	-	CASSQLAYSYEQYF	TGCGCCAGCAGTCAGCTAGCGTACTCCTACGAGCAGTACTTC
-	TRBV6-1	TRBJ1-6	-	CASSEGVPYNSPLHF	TGTGCCAGCAGTGAAGGGGTACCTTATAATTCACCCCTCCACTTT